Sequencing of this TCR beta chain was carried out in a study of T cells after yellow fever vaccination. Background on the study: Fractions of limited cellularity were prepared by means of SMART-Seq v4 Ultra Low Input.

Whole-study results and caveats: Re-detected after boosting: most primary clones, 96% of CD4 and roughly 90% of CD8. The secondary response peaked faster, at day 5 versus 15, but was weaker.

TCRdb itself ran the 5' RACE reads through MiXCR, one entry per CDR3 protein. The sample lists about 630,000 distinct CDR3 sequences, 9% to 15% occurring once. This clonotype was recorded a few times. The antigen is not known. The CDR3 totals 11 residues. V gave up 7 bases and J gave up 1 base, with 6 bases separating them. Germline CDR1 and CDR2: DFQATT and SNEGSKA (reference sequence). This TCR derives from a man aged 25 to 45 who received the YFV17D yellow fever vaccine. J is TRBJ2-3 and V is TRBV20-1; D remains ambiguous. This specimen consisted of PBMCs, obtained on the day of the yellow fever booster vaccination. CDR3 nucleotides: TGCAGTGTTGTCGGCACAGATACGCAGTATTTT. Translating it yields CSVVGTDTQYF.